The present T cell receptor beta chain was sequenced within a study of siplizumab effects on memory and regulatory T cells. This CDR3 is built from 15 residues. The J segment lost 5 bases and the V segment lost 5 bases, leaving 3 bases of the junction unmatched. Germline V gene lookup returns CDR1 LNHDA and CDR2 SQIVND (reference sequence). Clones were read by immunoSEQ multiplex PCR, and TCRdb kept only the in-frame ones, dropping some. This sample yields tens of thousands of clones, of which roughly 87% are seen a single time; approximately 0.3% belongs to the top ten. This receptor was identified in a human donor in good health. Sequences were obtained from naive CD8+ T cells sorted from blood. This sequence joins TRBV19 and TRBJ2-2, with 12 bases fitting TRBD2. For the CDR3, the DNA is TGTGCCAGTAGTTGGACTAGCGGGGCTACCGGGGAGCTGTTTTTT. Translated: CASSWTSGATGELFF.